This entry is about one T cell receptor beta chain. Its antigen remains unknown. Germline assignment: CDR1 MRHNA and CDR2 SNTAGT. The CDR3 spans 14 residues. Trimming stripped 4 bases from V and 9 bases from J, with 16 bases between. A deep-level run was used for the assay. Libraries were prepared by immunoSEQ multiplex PCR; TCRdb keeps only in-frame clonotypes and omits some of them. The data show approximately 2,000,000 clones, less than 95% seen once. The record originates from a study of shared clonotypes between healthy human individuals. Study-level points and caveats: The small donor group covered limited genetic and exposure diversity.

The receptor was isolated from a man aged 18-30 years in good health. Some clones in this sample may be carry-over from other donors' samples. The chain has TRBV6-4 and TRBJ1-5; D gene ambiguous. Sequencing input: naive CD4+ T cells from PBMCs. Subset here: CD45RA+ positively selected. CDR3 sequence: CASSAAPGRLPQHF. The CDR3 region has the DNA TGTGCCAGCAGTGCCGCCCCGGGGAGGTTGCCCCAGCATTTT.